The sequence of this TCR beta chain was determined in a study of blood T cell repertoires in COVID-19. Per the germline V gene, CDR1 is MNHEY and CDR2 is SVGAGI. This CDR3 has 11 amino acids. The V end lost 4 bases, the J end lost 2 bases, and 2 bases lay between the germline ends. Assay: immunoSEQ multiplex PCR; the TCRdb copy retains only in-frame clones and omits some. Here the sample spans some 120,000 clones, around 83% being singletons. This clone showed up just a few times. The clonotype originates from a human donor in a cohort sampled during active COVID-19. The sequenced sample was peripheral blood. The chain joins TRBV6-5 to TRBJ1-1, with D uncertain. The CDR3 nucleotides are TGTGCCAGCAGTTCTAACACTGAAGCTTTCTTT. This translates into CASSSNTEAFF.